The 17 T cell receptor beta chains below come from one sample, sequenced in a study of CD8+ T cells in alopecia areata (dated by TCRdb to the late 2010s). Read against the paper, the sample's time point label means: baseline before oral tofacitinib. The protocol used for the library was the immunoSEQ multiplex PCR assay. To provide template for TCR sequencing, every sample had RNA extracted and reverse transcribed into cDNA. TCRdb stores this immuneACCESS table with in-frame sequences only. Part of the clones is absent; in the studies checked, under half of the shortfall reflects unresolved V genes, and no reason is known for the rest. The sample table lists 200,000 to 250,000 clones, about three fifths of them with a count of one. More than 0.4% of the sample comes from the top ten. The sequencing used CD4+ T cells sorted from blood, collected at week 0. The receptors were gathered from a human donor with alopecia areata.

The chain recombines TRBV15 with TRBJ2-7; TRBD2 matches at 10 bases. The J segment lost 4 bases and the V segment lost 3 bases, leaving 3 bases of the junction unmatched. The CDR3 length is 14 residues. Germline values: CDR1 LNHNV, CDR2 YYDKDF (reference sequence). The CDR3 is CATSRLAGVYEQYF. CDR3 bases: TGTGCCACCAGCAGGCTAGCGGGAGTATACGAGCAGTACTTC.

The chain has TRBV29-1 and TRBJ2-7; unclear D gene. Per germline, CDR1 SQVTM and CDR2 ANQGSEA. Deletions cut 6 bases from V and 0 bases from J, with 15 bases between. CDR3 length: 14 amino acids. In DNA, the CDR3 is TGCAGCGTAACGCCGGACGGACCCTCCTACGAGCAGTACTTC. Translating it yields CSVTPDGPSYEQYF.

This rearrangement joins TRBV4-1 to TRBJ2-7; 13 bases align to TRBD2. Trimming cost V 6 bases and J 5 bases; bases outside gene matches: 7. CDR3 size: 15 residues. Germline-derived CDR1 and CDR2 are MGHRA and YSYEKL. The CDR3 DNA reads as TGCGCCAGCAGTTACCCCGGGACTAGCGGGGACGAGCAGTACTTC. Translated: CASSYPGTSGDEQYF.

The chain employs TRBV30 and TRBJ1-1; maybe TRBD1 (6 bases). CDR1 GTSNPN and CDR2 SVGIG come from the germline V gene (reference sequence). Trimming pared 0 bases from V and 10 bases from J, leaving 12 bases between. The length of the CDR3 is 12 residues. CDR3 loop: CAWSVGGSSAFF. CDR3 DNA sequence: TGTGCCTGGAGTGTTGGGGGCAGTTCAGCTTTCTTT.

Comment on this clone: The junction differs from germline at one of its ends, possibly a read error. This rearrangement joins TRBV2 to TRBJ2-1; a weak D match, TRBD2 (6 bases). The V gene's germline CDR1 is SNHLY and CDR2 FYNNEI. The length of the CDR3 is 11 residues. The CDR3 loop reads CASLYSLRRVF. The CDR3 nucleotides are TGTGCCAGCCTATACTCTCTTCGGAGGGTCTTC.

A remark on this clone: Other nucleotide sequences in the sample specify the same CDR3. The chain recombines TRBV30 with TRBJ2-2; D unclear. CDR1 and CDR2 (germline): GTSNPN, SVGIG (reference sequence). The CDR3 runs 13 residues. Trimming removed 0 bases at V and 1 base at J, with 3 bases between. CDR3 region: CAWSVGNTGELFF. The CDR3 nucleotides read TGTGCCTGGAGTGTCGGGAACACCGGGGAGCTGTTTTTT.

V usage is TRBV4-1 and J usage is TRBJ1-1; no clear D gene. Trimming cost V 6 bases and J 2 bases, with 10 bases left between them. This CDR3 region has 13 residues. Germline V gene sequence: CDR1 MGHRA, CDR2 YSYEKL. CDR3: CASSTTSNTEAFF. CDR3 nucleotides: TGCGCCAGCAGTACAACATCAAACACTGAAGCTTTCTTT.

This clone has only a few counts. The rearrangement links TRBV7-9 to TRBJ2-5; tentative D call: TRBD2 (7 bases). The CDR3 loop spans 13 amino acids. V was cut by 3 bases and J by 4 bases, with 9 bases left in between. CDR1 SEHNR and CDR2 FQNEAQ come from the germline V gene (reference sequence). DNA for the CDR3: TGTGCCAGCAGCTTCGGGGGGCGAGAGACCCAGTACTTC. Its protein is CASSFGGRETQYF. The full variable domain, completed using reference TRBV7-9 and TRBJ2-5, is DTGVSQNPRHKITKRGQNVTFRCDPISEHNRLYWYRQTLGQGPEFLTYFQNEAQLEKSRLLSDRFSAERPKGSFSTLEIQRTEQGDSAMYLCASSFGGRETQYFGPGTRLLVL.

This clone showed up many times. The chain has TRBV19 and TRBJ1-2; D not certain. There are 13 residues in the CDR3. Per germline, CDR1 LNHDA and CDR2 SQIVND (reference sequence). Trimming pared 6 bases from V and 4 bases from J, leaving 12 bases between. The chain's CDR3 is CASRLMGSYGYTF. The CDR3 DNA follows: TGTGCCAGTAGGCTCATGGGGTCCTATGGCTACACCTTC.

The gene calls are TRBV5-1 and TRBJ1-4; no firm D call. CDR3 length equals 16 residues. V shed 4 bases and J shed 5 bases, with 18 bases lying between them. Looked up from germline, CDR1 is SGHRS and CDR2 is YFSETQ. DNA for the CDR3: TGCGCCAGCAGCCTTCGAGGGCCGGAAATGAATGAAAAACTGTTTTTT. This sequence encodes CASSLRGPEMNEKLFF.

This clone was seen more than once but under ten times. This rearrangement joins TRBV7-9 to TRBJ2-3, with TRBD1 matching over 10 bases. V lost 5 bases to trimming and J lost 2 bases; unmatched junction nucleotides: 4. Looked up from germline, CDR1 is SEHNR and CDR2 is FQNEAQ (reference sequence). The CDR3 runs to 15 residues. The CDR3 DNA reads TGTGCCAGCAGCGTGGGGACAGGGGTCACAGATACGCAGTATTTT. This gives the protein CASSVGTGVTDTQYF. Combining the CDR3 with reference TRBV7-9 and TRBJ2-3 gives the whole variable domain DTGVSQNPRHKITKRGQNVTFRCDPISEHNRLYWYRQTLGQGPEFLTYFQNEAQLEKSRLLSDRFSAERPKGSFSTLEIQRTEQGDSAMYLCASSVGTGVTDTQYFGPGTRLTVL.

V and J are TRBV2 and TRBJ1-2; D remains ambiguous. Trimming took 5 bases from V and 0 from J, leaving 10 bases between them. Germline lookup yields CDR1 SNHLY and CDR2 FYNNEI. This CDR3 has 14 amino acids. Here the CDR3 DNA reads TGTGCCAGCAGTCAAGACACCACTAACTATGGCTACACCTTC. Its protein product is CASSQDTTNYGYTF.

This clone was observed a few times. The J gene is TRBJ2-1, the V gene TRBV30; D might be TRBD1 (6 bases). Trimming took off 6 bases at V and 7 bases at J, with 13 bases between the two ends. CDR1 is GTSNPN, CDR2 SVGIG, per germline (reference sequence). The CDR3 spans 12 residues. CDR3 nucleotide sequence: TGTGCCTGTCGACAGGCGAGGAATGAGCAGTTCTTC. Translation: CACRQARNEQFF.

In its sample, this clone was seen once. This sequence joins TRBV19 and TRBJ1-2, with no clear D. Germline-derived CDR1 and CDR2 are LNHDA and SQIVND (reference sequence). CDR3 size: 14 residues. V gave up 6 bases and J gave up 5 bases, with 16 bases separating them. This CDR3 reads CASSPDGQRYGYTF. The CDR3 nucleotides read TGTGCCAGTAGCCCGGACGGGCAAAGGTATGGCTACACCTTC.

This chain joins TRBV7-6 and TRBJ2-7; TRBD1 agrees at 7 bases. Trimming took 3 bases from V and 6 from J; bases not matched to a gene: 8. Germline assignment: CDR1 SGHVS and CDR2 FNYEAQ. The CDR3 is 14 residues long. CDR3 in amino acids: CASSLGTVNSEQYF. CDR3 nucleotide sequence: TGTGCCAGCAGCTTGGGGACAGTGAATTCCGAGCAGTACTTC.

The rearrangement links TRBV29-1 to TRBJ1-2; TRBD1 is a possible D gene (5 bases). Germline CDR1 reads SQVTM; CDR2 reads ANQGSEA. Trimming pared 0 bases from V and 4 bases from J, leaving 9 bases between. The CDR3 is 13 amino acids. CDR3 protein: CSVEDRGTYGYTF. DNA for the CDR3: TGCAGCGTTGAAGATCGGGGGACCTATGGCTACACCTTC.

The chain has TRBV7-2 and TRBJ1-5; D perhaps matches TRBD1 (5 bases). The V gene's germline CDR1 is SGHTA and CDR2 FQGNSA. The V and J ends lost 1 base and 7 bases respectively, with 14 bases between them. The CDR3 is 15 amino acids. CDR3 sequence reads: CASSLDGGWNQPQHF. DNA for the CDR3: TGTGCCAGCAGCTTAGACGGGGGATGGAACCAGCCCCAGCATTTT.